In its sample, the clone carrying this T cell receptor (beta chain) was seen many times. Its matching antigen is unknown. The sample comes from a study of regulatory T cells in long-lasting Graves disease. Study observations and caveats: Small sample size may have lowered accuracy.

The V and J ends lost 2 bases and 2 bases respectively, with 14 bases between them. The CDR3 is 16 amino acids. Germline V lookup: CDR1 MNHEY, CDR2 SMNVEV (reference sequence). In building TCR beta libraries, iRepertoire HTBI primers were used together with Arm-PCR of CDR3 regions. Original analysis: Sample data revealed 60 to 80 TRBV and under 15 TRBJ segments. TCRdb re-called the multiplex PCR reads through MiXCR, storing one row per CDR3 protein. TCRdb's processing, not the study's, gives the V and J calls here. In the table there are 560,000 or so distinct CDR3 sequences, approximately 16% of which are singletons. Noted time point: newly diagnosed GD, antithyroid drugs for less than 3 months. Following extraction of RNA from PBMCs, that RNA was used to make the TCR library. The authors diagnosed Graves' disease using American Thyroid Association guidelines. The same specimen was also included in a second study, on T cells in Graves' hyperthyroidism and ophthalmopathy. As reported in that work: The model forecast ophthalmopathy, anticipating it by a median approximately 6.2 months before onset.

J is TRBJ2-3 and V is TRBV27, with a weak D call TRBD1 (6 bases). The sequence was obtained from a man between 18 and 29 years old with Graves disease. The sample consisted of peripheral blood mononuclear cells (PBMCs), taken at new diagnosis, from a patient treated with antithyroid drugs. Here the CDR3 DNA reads TGTGCCAGCAGTTTAAGTAGAAGGGGGACCACAGATACGCAGTATTTT. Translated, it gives CASSLSRRGTTDTQYF.